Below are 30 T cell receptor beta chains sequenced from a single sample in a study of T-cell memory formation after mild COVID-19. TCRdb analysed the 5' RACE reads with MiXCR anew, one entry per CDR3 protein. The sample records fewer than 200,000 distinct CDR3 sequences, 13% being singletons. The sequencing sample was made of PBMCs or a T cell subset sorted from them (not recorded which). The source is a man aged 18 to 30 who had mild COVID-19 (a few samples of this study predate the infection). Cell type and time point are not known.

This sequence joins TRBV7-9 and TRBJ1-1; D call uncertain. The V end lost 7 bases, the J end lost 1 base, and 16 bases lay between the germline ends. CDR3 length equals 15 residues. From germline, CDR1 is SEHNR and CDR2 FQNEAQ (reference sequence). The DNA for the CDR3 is TGTGCCAGCATTCCGGGCAGCATCCGGAACACTGAAGCTTTCTTT. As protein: CASIPGSIRNTEAFF.

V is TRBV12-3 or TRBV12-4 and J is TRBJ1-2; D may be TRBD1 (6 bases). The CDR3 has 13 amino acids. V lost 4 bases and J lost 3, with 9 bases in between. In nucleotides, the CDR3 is TGTGCCAGCAGTTCCCGACAGGACTATGGCTACACCTTC. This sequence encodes CASSSRQDYGYTF.

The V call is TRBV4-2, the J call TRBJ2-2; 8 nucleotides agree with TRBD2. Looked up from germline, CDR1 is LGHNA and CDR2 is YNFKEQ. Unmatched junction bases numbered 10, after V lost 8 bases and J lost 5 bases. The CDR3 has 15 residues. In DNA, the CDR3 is TGTGCCAGCTGGTACGGGGGGGCCGGTACCGGGGAGCTGTTTTTT. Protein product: CASWYGGAGTGELFF.

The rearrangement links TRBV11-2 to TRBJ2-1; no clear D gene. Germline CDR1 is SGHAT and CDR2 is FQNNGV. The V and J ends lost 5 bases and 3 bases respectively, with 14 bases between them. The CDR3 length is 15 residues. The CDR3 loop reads CASSPSPLGYNEQFF. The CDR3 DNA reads TGTGCCAGCAGCCCTTCTCCTCTGGGCTACAATGAGCAGTTCTTC.

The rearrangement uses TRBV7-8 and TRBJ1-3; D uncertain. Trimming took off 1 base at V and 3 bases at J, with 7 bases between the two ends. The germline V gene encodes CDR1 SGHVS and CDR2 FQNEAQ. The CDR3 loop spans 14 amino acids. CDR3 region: CASSLVGVGNTIYF. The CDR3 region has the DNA TGTGCCAGCAGCTTAGTGGGTGTTGGAAACACCATATATTTT.

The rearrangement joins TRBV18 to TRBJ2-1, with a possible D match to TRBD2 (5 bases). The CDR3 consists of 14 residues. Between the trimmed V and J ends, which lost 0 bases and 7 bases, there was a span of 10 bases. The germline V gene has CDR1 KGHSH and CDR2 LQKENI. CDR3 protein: CASSPPSGENEQFF. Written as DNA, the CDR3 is TGTGCCAGCTCACCACCGTCCGGGGAGAATGAGCAGTTCTTC.

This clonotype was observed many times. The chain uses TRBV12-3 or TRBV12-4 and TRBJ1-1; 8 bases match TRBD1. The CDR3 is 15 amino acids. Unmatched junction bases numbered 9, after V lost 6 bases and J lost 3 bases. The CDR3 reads CASRPGQGWDTEAFF. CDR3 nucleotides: TGTGCCAGCAGACCCGGACAGGGCTGGGACACTGAAGCTTTCTTT.

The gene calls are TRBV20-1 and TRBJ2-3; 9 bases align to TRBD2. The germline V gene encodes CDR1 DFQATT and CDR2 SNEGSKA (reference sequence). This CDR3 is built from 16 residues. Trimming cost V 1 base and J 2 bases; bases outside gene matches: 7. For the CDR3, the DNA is TGCAGTGCTAGAGTTTTAAGCGGGGGGTTCACAGATACGCAGTATTTT. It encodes CSARVLSGGFTDTQYF.

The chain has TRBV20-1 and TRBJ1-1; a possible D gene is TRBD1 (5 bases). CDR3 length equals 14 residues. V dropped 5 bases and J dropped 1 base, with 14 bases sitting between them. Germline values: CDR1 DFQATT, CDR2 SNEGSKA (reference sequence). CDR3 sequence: CSAEPPGRNTEAFF. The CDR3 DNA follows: TGCAGTGCTGAGCCGCCGGGGCGGAACACTGAAGCTTTCTTT.

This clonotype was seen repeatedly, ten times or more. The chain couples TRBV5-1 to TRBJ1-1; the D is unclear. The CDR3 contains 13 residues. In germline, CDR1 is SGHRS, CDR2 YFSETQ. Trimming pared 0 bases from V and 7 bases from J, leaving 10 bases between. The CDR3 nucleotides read TGCGCCAGCAGCTTGGACCCAAACGGTGAAGCTTTCTTT. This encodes CASSLDPNGEAFF.

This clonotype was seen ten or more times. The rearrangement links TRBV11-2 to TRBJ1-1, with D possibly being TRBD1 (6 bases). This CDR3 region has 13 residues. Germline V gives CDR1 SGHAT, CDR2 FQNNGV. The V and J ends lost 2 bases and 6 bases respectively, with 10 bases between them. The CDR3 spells CASSLQGLAEAFF. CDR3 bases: TGTGCCAGCAGCTTACAGGGGCTCGCTGAAGCTTTCTTT. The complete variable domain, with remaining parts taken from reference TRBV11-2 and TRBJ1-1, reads EAGVAQSPRYKIIEKRQSVAFWCNPISGHATLYWYQQILGQGPKLLIQFQNNGVVDDSQLPKDRFSAERLKGVDSTLKIQPAKLEDSAVYLCASSLQGLAEAFFGQGTRLTVV.

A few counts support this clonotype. The CDR3 nucleotides read TGTGCCACCAGGTCGAAGCGGGGGAGTTCCTACAATGAGCAGTTCTTC. It codes for CATRSKRGSSYNEQFF. The gene calls are TRBV15 and TRBJ2-1, with 8 bases that match TRBD2. The CDR3 consists of 16 residues. Losses at the gene ends were 6 bases for V and 1 base for J; bases not matched to a gene: 8. Per germline, CDR1 LNHNV and CDR2 YYDKDF (reference sequence).

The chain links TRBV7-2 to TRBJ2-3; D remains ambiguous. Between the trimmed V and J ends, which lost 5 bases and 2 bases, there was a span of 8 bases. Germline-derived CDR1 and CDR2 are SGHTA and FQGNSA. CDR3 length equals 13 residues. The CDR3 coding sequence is TGTGCCAGCAGCGACGACCACACAGATACGCAGTATTTT. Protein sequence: CASSDDHTDTQYF.

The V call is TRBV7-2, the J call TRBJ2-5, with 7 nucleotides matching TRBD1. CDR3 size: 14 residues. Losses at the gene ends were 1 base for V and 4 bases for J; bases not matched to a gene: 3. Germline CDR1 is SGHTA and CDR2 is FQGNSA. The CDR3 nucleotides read TGTGCCAGCAGCTTAGAGAGACAGGGAGAGACCCAGTACTTC. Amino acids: CASSLERQGETQYF.

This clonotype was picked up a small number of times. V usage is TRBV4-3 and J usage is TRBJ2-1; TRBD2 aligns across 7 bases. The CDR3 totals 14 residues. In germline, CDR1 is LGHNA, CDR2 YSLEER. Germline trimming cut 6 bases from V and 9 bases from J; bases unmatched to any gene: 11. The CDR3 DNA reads TGCGCCAGCAGACCTGGACTAGGCGGCAGTGAGCAGTTCTTC. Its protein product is CASRPGLGGSEQFF.

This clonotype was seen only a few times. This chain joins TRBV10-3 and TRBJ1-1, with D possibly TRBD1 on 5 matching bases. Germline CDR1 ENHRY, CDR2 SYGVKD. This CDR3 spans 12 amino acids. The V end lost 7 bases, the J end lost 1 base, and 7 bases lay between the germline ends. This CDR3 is CAIMGTNTEAFF. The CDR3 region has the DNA TGTGCCATCATGGGGACGAACACTGAAGCTTTCTTT.

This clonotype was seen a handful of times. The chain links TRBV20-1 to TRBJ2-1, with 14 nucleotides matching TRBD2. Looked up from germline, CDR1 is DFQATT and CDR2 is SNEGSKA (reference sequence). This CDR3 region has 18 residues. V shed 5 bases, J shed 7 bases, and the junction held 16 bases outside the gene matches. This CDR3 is CSASPGLAGGLRGNEQFF. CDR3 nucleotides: TGCAGTGCTTCTCCCGGACTAGCGGGGGGCCTAAGGGGGAATGAGCAGTTCTTC.

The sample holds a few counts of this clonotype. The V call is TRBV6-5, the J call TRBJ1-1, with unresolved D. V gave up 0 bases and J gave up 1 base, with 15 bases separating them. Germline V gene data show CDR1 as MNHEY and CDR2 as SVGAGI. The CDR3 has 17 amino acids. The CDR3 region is CASSYSTTLSSNTEAFF. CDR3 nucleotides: TGTGCCAGCAGTTACTCGACTACCCTCTCCTCGAACACTGAAGCTTTCTTT.

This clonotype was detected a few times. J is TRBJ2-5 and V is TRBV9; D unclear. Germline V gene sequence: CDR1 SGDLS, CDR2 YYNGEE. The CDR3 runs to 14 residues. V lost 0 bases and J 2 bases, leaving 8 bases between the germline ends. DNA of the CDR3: TGTGCCAGCAGCGTAGCGGACGGGCAAGAGACCCAGTACTTC. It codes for CASSVADGQETQYF.

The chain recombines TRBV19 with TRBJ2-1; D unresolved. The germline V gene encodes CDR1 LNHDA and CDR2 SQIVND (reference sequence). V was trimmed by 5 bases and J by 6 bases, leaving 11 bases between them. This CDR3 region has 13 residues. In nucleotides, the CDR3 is TGTGCCAGTAGTTCCGAGCGAGGCAATGAGCAGTTCTTC. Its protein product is CASSSERGNEQFF.

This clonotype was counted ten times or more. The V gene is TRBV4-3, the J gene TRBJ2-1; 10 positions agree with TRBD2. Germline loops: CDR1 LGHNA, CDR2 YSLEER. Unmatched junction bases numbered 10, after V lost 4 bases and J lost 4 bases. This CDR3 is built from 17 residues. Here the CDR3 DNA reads TGCGCCAGCAGCCGACGTCGACTAGCGGGCGGATACAATGAGCAGTTCTTC. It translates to CASSRRRLAGGYNEQFF.

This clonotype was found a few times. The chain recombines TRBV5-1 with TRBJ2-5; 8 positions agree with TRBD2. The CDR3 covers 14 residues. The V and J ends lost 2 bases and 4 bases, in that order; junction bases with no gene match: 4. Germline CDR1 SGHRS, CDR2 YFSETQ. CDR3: CASSFSGAGETQYF. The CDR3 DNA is TGCGCCAGCAGCTTTAGCGGGGCCGGAGAGACCCAGTACTTC.

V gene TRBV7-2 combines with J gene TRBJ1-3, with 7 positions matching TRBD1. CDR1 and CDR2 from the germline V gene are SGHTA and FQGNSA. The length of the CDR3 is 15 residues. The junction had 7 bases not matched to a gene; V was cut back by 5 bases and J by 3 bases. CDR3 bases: TGTGCCAGCAGCACCCAGGGGGGGAGTGGAAACACCATATATTTT. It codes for CASSTQGGSGNTIYF.

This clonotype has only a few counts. The CDR3 spells CASSAQATYEQYF. As DNA, the CDR3 is TGCGCCAGCAGCGCGCAGGCAACCTACGAGCAGTACTTC. The V call is TRBV5-1, the J call TRBJ2-7; no firm D call. Per germline, CDR1 SGHRS and CDR2 YFSETQ. This CDR3 spans 13 amino acids. V lost 4 bases and J lost 2, with 10 bases in between. Looking up the rest from reference TRBV5-1 and TRBJ2-7 gives the full variable domain: KAGVTQTPRYLIKTRGQQVTLSCSPISGHRSVSWYQQTPGQGLQFLFEYFSETQRNKGNFPGRFSGRQFSNSRSEMNVSTLELGDSALYLCASSAQATYEQYFGPGTRLTVT.

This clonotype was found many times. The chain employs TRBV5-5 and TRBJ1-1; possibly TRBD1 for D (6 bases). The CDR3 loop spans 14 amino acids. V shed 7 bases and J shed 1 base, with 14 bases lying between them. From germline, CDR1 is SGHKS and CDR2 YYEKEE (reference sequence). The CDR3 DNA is TGTGCCAGCGAGTGGACAGCCCAGAACACTGAAGCTTTCTTT. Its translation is CASEWTAQNTEAFF.

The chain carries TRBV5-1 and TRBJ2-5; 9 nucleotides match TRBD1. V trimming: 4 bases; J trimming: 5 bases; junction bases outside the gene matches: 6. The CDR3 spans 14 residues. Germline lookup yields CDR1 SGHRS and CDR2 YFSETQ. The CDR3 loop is CASSRTGGWETQYF. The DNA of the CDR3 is TGCGCCAGCAGCCGTACAGGGGGCTGGGAGACCCAGTACTTC.

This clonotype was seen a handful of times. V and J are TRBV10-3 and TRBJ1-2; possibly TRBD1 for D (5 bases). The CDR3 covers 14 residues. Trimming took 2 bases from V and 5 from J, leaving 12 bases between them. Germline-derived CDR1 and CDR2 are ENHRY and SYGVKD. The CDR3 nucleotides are TGTGCCATCAGTGAGCCCACAGGAAGGTATGGCTACACCTTC. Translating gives CAISEPTGRYGYTF.

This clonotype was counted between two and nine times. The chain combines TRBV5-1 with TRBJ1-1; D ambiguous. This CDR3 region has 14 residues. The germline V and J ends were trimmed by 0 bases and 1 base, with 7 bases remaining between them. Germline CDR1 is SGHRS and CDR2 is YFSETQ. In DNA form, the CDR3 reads TGCGCCAGCAGCTTGGGGGTCGGGAACACTGAAGCTTTCTTT. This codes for CASSLGVGNTEAFF.

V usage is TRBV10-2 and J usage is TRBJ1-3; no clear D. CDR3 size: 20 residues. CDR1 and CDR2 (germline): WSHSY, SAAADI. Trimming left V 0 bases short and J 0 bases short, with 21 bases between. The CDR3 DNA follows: TGCGCCAGCAGTGAGTCGACCTCTACAAGGTTACGGTCCTCTGGAAACACCATATATTTT. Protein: CASSESTSTRLRSSGNTIYF.

CDR3 in amino acids: CSVKQGPTNEKLFF. The DNA of the CDR3 is TGCAGCGTTAAACAGGGTCCCACTAATGAAAAACTGTTTTTT. The J gene is TRBJ1-4, the V gene TRBV29-1, with a possible D match to TRBD1 (6 bases). Germline CDR1 SQVTM, CDR2 ANQGSEA. The CDR3 is made up of 14 amino acids. Trimming shortened V by 5 bases and J by 2 bases, and 12 bases separated the two germline ends.